This TCR beta chain is drawn from a study of blood T cell repertoires in COVID-19. Study-wide background: Acute and convalescent COVID-19 samples came from the United States, Italy and Spain. PBMCs, B-cell-depleted T cells, or T cells provided the cDNA or gDNA that made up the material.

CDR1 SQVTM and CDR2 ANQGSEA come from the germline V gene. With 6 bases clipped from V and 7 bases from J, the junction kept 12 bases outside the gene matches. This CDR3 has 14 residues. Sequencing used immunoSEQ multiplex PCR; TCRdb keeps in-frame clones, though not all of them. The table includes around 150,000 clones, 88% detected once. The TCR originated in a man between 60 and 75 years old with active or convalescent COVID-19. The rearrangement uses TRBV29-1 and TRBJ2-1, with 7 bases fitting TRBD1. Sequencing input: peripheral blood. The CDR3 sequence: CSVAPGQTRNEQFF. The CDR3 DNA sequence: TGCAGCGTCGCCCCGGGACAGACTCGGAATGAGCAGTTCTTC.